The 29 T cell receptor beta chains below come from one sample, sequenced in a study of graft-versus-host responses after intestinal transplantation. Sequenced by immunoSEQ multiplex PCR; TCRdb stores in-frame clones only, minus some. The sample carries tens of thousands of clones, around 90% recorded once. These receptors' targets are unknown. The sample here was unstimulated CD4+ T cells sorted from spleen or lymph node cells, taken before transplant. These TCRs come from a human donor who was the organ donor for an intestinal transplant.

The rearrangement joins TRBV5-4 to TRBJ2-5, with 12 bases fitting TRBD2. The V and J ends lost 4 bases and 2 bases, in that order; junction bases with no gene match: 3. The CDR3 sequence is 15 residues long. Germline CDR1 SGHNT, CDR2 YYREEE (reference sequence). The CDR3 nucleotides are TGTGCCAGCAGCGATGGACTAGCGGGACAAGAGACCCAGTACTTC. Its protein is CASSDGLAGQETQYF.

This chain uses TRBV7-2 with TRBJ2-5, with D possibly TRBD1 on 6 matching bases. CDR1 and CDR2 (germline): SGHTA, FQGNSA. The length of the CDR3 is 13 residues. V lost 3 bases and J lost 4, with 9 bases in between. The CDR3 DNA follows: TGTGCCAGCAGCTTCGGACAGCTAGAGACCCAGTACTTC. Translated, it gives CASSFGQLETQYF.

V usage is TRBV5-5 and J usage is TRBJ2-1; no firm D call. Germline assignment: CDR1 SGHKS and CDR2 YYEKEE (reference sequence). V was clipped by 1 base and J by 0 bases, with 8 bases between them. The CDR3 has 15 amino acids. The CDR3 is CASSLRIYSYNEQFF. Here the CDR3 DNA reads TGTGCCAGCAGCTTGCGAATATACTCCTACAATGAGCAGTTCTTC.

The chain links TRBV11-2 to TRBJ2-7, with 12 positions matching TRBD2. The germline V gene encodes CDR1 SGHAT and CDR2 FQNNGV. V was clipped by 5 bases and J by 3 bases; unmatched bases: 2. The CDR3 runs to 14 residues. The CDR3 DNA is TGTGCCAGCAGCGGACTAGCGGGGATCTACGAGCAGTACTTC. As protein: CASSGLAGIYEQYF.

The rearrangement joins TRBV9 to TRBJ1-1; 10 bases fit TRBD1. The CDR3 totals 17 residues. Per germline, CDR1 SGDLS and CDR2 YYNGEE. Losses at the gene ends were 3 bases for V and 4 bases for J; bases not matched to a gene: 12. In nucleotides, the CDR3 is TGTGCCAGCAGCGCATTCCGGGACAGGGGATCAGGCACTGAAGCTTTCTTT. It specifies CASSAFRDRGSGTEAFF.

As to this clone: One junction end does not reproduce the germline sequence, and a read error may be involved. The CDR3 spells CASSPPGSGQETRYF. The CDR3 DNA follows: TGTGCCAGCTCACCACCCGGCTCAGGCCAAGAGACCCGGTACTTC. V usage is TRBV18 and J usage is TRBJ2-5; D unclear. Germline values: CDR1 KGHSH, CDR2 LQKENI. The CDR3 has 15 amino acids.

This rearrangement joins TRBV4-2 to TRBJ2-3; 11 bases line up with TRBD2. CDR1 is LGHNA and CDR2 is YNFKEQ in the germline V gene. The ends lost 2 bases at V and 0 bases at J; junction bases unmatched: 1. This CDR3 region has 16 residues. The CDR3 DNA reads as TGTGCCAGCAGCCAACGGACTAGCGGGAGCACAGATACGCAGTATTTT. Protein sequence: CASSQRTSGSTDTQYF.

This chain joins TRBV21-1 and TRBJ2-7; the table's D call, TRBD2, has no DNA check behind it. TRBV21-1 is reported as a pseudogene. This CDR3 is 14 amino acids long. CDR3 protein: CASSNGTSAYEQYF. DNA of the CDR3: TGTGCCAGCAGCAACGGGACTAGCGCCTACGAGCAGTACTTC.

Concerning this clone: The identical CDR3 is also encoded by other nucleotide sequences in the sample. The CDR3 region has the DNA TGTGCCAGCAGCTTAGCAGATACGCAGTATTTT. Translating gives CASSLADTQYF. V is TRBV7-2 and J is TRBJ2-3; D not certain. The CDR3 is made up of 11 amino acids. The germline V gene has CDR1 SGHTA and CDR2 FQGNSA. Trimming removed 0 bases from V and 5 bases from J, with 0 bases in between. Drawing the rest from reference TRBV7-2 and TRBJ2-3, the complete variable domain is GAGVSQSPSNKVTEKGKDVELRCDPISGHTALYWYRQSLGQGLEFLIYFQGNSAPDKSGLPSDRFSAERTGGSVSTLTIQRTQQEDSAVYLCASSLADTQYFGPGTRLTVL.

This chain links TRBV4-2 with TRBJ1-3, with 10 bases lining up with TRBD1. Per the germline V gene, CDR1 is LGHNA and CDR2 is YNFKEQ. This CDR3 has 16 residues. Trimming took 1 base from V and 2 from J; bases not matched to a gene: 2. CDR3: CASSQAGTGAGNTIYF. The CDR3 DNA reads TGTGCCAGCAGCCAAGCGGGGACAGGGGCTGGAAACACCATATATTTT.

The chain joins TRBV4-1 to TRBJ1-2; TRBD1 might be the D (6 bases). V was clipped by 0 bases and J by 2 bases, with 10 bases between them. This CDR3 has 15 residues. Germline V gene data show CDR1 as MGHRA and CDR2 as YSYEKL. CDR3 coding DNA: TGCGCCAGCAGCCAAGATAACAGGGAGAACTATGGCTACACCTTC. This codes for CASSQDNRENYGYTF.

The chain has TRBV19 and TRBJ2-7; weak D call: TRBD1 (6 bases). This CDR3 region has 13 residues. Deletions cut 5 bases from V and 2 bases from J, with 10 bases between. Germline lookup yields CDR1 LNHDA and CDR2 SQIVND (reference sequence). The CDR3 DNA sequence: TGTGCCAGTAGTGAACAGGGAGCCTACGAGCAGTACTTC. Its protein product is CASSEQGAYEQYF.

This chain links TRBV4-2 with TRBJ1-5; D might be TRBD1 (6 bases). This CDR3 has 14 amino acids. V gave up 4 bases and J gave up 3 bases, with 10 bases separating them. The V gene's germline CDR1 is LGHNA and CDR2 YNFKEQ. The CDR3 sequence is CASSLGHPNQPQHF. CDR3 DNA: TGTGCCAGCAGCCTGGGACACCCCAATCAGCCCCAGCATTTT.

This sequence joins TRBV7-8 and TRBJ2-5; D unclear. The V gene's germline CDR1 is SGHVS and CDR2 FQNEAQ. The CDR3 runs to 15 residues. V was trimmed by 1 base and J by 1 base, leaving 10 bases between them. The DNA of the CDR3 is TGTGCCAGCAGCTTAGTGGCGGCTCCCCAAGAGACCCAGTACTTC. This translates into CASSLVAAPQETQYF. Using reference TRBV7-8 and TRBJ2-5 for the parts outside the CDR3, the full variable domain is GAGVSQSPRYKVAKRGQDVALRCDPISGHVSLFWYQQALGQGPEFLTYFQNEAQLDKSGLPSDRFFAERPEGSVSTLKIQRTQQEDSAVYLCASSLVAAPQETQYFGPGTRLLVL.

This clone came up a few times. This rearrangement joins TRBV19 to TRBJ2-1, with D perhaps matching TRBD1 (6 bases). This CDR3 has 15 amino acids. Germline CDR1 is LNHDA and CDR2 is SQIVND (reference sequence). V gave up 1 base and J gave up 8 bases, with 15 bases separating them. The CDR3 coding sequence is TGTGCCAGTAGTATAGGGCAGGGGAAGGTCCATGAGCAGTTCTTC. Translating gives CASSIGQGKVHEQFF.

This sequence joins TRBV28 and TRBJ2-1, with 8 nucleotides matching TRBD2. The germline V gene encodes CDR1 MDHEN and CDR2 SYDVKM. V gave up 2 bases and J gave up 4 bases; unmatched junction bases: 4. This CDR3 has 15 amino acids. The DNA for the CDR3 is TGTGCCAGCAGTTTACGGGAGGGCATATACAATGAGCAGTTCTTC. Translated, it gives CASSLREGIYNEQFF.

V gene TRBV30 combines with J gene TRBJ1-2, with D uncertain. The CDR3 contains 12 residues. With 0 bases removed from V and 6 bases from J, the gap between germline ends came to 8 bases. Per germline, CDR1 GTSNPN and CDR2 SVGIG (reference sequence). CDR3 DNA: TGTGCCTGGAGTGTTCGCGGAGATGGCTACACCTTC. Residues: CAWSVRGDGYTF.

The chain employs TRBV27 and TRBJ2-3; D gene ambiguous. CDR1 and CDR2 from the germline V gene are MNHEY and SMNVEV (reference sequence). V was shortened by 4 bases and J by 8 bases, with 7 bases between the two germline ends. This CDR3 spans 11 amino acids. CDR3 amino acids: CASSYGVTQYF. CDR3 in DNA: TGTGCCAGCAGTTATGGGGTTACGCAGTATTTT.

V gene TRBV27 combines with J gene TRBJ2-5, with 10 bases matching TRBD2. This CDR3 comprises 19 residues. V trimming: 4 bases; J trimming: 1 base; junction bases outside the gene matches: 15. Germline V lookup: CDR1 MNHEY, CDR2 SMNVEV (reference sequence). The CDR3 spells CASSSLGGLAGGGQETQYF. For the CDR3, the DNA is TGTGCCAGCAGTTCTTTAGGGGGATTAGCGGGAGGAGGCCAAGAGACCCAGTACTTC.

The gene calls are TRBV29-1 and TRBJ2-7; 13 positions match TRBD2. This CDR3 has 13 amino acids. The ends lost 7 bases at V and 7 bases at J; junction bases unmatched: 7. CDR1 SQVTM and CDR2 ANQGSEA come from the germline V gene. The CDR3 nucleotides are TGCAGCGCCGGGACTAGCGGGACTCGGGAGCAGTACTTC. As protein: CSAGTSGTREQYF.

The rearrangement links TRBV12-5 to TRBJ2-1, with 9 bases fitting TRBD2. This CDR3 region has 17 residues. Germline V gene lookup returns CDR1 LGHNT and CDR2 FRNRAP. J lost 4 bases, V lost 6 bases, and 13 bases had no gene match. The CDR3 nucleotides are TGTGCTAGTGGATTTAGAGGGCTAGCGGGATCATACAATGAGCAGTTCTTC. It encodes CASGFRGLAGSYNEQFF.

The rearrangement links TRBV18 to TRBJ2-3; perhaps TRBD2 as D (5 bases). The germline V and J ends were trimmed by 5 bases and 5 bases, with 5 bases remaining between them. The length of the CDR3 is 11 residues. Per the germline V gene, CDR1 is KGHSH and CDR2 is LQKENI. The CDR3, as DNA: TGTGCCAGCTCAGAGGGAGATACGCAGTATTTT. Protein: CASSEGDTQYF. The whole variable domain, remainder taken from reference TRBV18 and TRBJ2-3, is NAGVMQNPRHLVRRRGQEARLRCSPMKGHSHVYWYRQLPEEGLKFMVYLQKENIIDESGMPKERFSAEFPKEGPSILRIQQVVRGDSAAYFCASSEGDTQYFGPGTRLTVL.

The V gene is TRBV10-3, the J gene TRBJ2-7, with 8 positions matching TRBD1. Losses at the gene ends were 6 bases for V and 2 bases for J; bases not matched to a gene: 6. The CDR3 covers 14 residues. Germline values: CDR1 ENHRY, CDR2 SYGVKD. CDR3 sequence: CAIREAGGPYEQYF. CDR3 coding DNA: TGTGCCATCAGGGAGGCAGGGGGCCCCTACGAGCAGTACTTC.

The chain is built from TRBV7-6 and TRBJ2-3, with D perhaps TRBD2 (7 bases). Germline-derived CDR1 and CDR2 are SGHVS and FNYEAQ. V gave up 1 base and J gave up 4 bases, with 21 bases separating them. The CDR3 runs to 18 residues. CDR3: CASSLVVGGTIGADTQYF. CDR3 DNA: TGTGCCAGCAGCTTAGTAGTGGGGGGGACAATAGGGGCAGATACGCAGTATTTT. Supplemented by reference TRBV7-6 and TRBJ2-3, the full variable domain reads GAGVSQSPRYKVTKRGQDVALRCDPISGHVSLYWYRQALGQGPEFLTYFNYEAQQDKSGLPNDRFSAERPEGSISTLTIQRTEQRDSAMYRCASSLVVGGTIGADTQYFGPGTRLTVL.

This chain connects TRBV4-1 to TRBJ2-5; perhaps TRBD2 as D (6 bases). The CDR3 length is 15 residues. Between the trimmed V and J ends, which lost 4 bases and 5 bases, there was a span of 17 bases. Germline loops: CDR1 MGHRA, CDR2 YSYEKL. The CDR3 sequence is CASSPPSGSIETQYF. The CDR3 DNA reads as TGCGCCAGCAGCCCCCCCTCCGGGAGTATCGAGACCCAGTACTTC.

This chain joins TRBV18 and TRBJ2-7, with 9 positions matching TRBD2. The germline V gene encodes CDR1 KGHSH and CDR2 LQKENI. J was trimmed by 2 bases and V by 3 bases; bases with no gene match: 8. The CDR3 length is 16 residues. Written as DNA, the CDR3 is TGTGCCAGCTCACCCTCTAGCGGGACTATCGCCTACGAGCAGTACTTC. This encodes CASSPSSGTIAYEQYF.

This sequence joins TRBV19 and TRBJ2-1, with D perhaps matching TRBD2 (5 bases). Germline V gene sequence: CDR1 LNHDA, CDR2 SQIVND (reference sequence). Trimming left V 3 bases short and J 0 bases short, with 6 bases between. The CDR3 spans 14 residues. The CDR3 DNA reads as TGTGCCAGTAGTATGGGGAGCTCCTACAATGAGCAGTTCTTC. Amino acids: CASSMGSSYNEQFF.

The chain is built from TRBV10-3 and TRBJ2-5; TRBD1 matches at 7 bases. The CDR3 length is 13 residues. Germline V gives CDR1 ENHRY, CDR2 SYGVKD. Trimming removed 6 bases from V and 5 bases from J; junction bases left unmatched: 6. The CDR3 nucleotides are TGTGCCATCAGGGGTAACAGGGGTGAGACCCAGTACTTC. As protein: CAIRGNRGETQYF.

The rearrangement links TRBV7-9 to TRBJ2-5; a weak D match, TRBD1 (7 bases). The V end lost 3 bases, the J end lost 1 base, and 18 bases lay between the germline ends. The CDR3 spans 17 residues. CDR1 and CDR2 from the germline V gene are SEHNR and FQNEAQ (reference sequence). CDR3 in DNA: TGTGCCAGCAGCTTGTACGGCGGGACAGCATCCCAAGAGACCCAGTACTTC. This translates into CASSLYGGTASQETQYF.